This T cell receptor (beta chain) is from a study of beta chain features in type 1 diabetes. This CDR3 is 14 amino acids long. With 5 bases clipped from V and 3 bases from J, the junction kept 5 bases outside the gene matches. Germline V lookup: CDR1 GTSNPN, CDR2 SVGIG (reference sequence). TCRB transcripts that were expressed got sequenced, as all of the isolated RNA had been reverse transcribed. The table came from immunoSEQ multiplex PCR; TCRdb's copy has only in-frame clones and leaves some out. The repertoire has more than 150,000 clones, less than 9.5% of them found once; the top ten carry 2% to 3%.

The sequence derives from a woman in her late teens or twenties in good health. Sequenced input: central memory CD4+ T cells from blood. This chain uses TRBV30 with TRBJ1-5, with 9 bases aligning to TRBD1. The CDR3, as DNA: TGTGCCTGGGGGACAGGGATAATCAATCAGCCCCAGCATTTT. It encodes CAWGTGIINQPQHF.